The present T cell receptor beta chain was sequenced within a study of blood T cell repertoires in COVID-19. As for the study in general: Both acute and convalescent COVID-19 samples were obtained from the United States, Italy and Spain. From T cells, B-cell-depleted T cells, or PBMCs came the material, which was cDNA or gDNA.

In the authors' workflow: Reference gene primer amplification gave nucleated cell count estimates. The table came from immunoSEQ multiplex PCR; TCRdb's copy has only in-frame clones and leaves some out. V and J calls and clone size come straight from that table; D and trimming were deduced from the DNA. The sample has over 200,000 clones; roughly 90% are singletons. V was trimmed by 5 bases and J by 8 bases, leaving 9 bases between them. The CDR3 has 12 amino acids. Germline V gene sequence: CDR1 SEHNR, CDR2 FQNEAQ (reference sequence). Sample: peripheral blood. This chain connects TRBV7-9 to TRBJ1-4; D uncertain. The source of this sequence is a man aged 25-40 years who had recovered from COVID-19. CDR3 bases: TGTGCCAGCAGCCCACAGTGGGAAAAACTGTTTTTT. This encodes CASSPQWEKLFF.